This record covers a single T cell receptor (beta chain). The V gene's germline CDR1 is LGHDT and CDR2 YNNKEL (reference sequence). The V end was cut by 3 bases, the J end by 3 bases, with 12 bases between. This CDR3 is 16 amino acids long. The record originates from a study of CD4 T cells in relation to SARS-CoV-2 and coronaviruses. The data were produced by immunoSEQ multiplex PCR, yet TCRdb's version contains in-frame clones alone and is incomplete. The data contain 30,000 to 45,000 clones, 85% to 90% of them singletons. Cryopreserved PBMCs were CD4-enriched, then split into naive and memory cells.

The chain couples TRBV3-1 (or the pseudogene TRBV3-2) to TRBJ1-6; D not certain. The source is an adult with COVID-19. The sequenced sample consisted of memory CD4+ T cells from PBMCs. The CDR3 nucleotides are TGTGCCAGCAGCCATATGGTTTCAATCTATAATTCACCCCTCCACTTT. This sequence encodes CASSHMVSIYNSPLHF.